The 21 T cell receptor beta chains presented below share a single source sample, sequenced in a study of T-cell reconstitution after alpha-beta-depleted transplantation in children. It was with unique molecular identifiers that the TCRbeta library was prepared. From the PCR reads, TCRdb called clonotypes with MiXCR, one entry per CDR3 protein. This table holds hundreds of thousands of distinct CDR3 sequences, about an eighth found once. The sample was PBMCs, taken before TCRalphabeta/CD19-depleted stem cell transplant. These receptors all stem from a girl aged 2 to 10 with congenital amegakaryocytic thrombocytopenia, due to receive a stem cell transplant.

This clonotype has ten or more counts. The CDR3 DNA reads TGTGCCAGCAGCGGTGGGTCTAGCGGGATCCAAGAGACCCAGTACTTC. This gives the protein CASSGGSSGIQETQYF. This rearrangement joins TRBV12-3 or TRBV12-4 to TRBJ2-5; 9 bases align to TRBD2. CDR3 length equals 16 residues. V lost 6 bases and J lost 1; bases outside the gene matches: 9.

This clonotype was recorded many times. The chain's CDR3 is CSAPTSTQYF. In DNA, the CDR3 is TGCAGTGCTCCTACTTCTACGCAGTATTTT. This rearrangement joins TRBV20-1 to TRBJ2-3; D not resolved. Germline V lookup: CDR1 DFQATT, CDR2 SNEGSKA (reference sequence). Between the trimmed V and J ends, which lost 5 bases and 8 bases, there was a span of 8 bases. This CDR3 contains 10 residues.

This clonotype was observed a few times. The chain is built from TRBV30 and TRBJ1-2; D unclear. V dropped 3 bases and J dropped 5 bases, with 22 bases sitting between them. The germline V gene has CDR1 GTSNPN and CDR2 SVGIG (reference sequence). The CDR3 spans 16 residues. CDR3: CAWRGMGSGMIYGYTF. The DNA for the CDR3 is TGTGCCTGGAGAGGGATGGGGTCTGGCATGATTTATGGCTACACCTTC. Full variable domain (remainder filled in from reference TRBV30 and TRBJ1-2): SQTIHQWPATLVQPVGSPLSLECTVEGTSNPNLYWYRQAAGRGLQLLFYSVGIGQISSEVPQNLSASRPQDRQFILSSKKLLLSDSGFYLCAWRGMGSGMIYGYTFGSGTRLTVV.

This clonotype showed up just a few times. This chain uses TRBV5-1 with TRBJ1-6; 7 bases fit TRBD1. J lost 7 bases, V lost 4 bases, and 14 bases had no gene match. The CDR3 spans 17 residues. Germline CDR1 and CDR2: SGHRS and YFSETQ. The CDR3 nucleotides are TGCGCCAGCAGCGCAGCCTCCGGGACAGCGTTAAATTCACCCCTCCACTTT. Amino acids: CASSAASGTALNSPLHF.

About this clonotype itself: The conserved phenylalanine or tryptophan normally closing the CDR3 is absent here, so this likely arose from a read error. This chain joins TRBV20-1 and TRBJ1-1; TRBD1 is a possible D gene (5 bases). Germline V gene lookup returns CDR1 DFQATT and CDR2 SNEGSKA (reference sequence). CDR3 length equals 14 residues. The CDR3 is CRALGGEPNTEAFL. The CDR3 DNA sequence: TGCAGAGCCCTGGGGGGGGAACCGAACACTGAAGCTTTCCTT.

This clonotype was picked up many times. This chain uses TRBV12-3 or TRBV12-4 with TRBJ2-3; D ambiguous. V was pared by 6 bases and J by 7 bases, with 8 bases between. There are 11 residues in the CDR3. This CDR3 is CASSPQYTQYF. CDR3 DNA sequence: TGTGCCAGCAGCCCCCAGTATACGCAGTATTTT.

This clonotype has ten or more counts. The gene calls are TRBV29-1 and TRBJ2-3, with 10 bases identical to TRBD2. V gave up 4 bases and J gave up 10 bases; unmatched junction bases: 14. This CDR3 has 15 residues. Germline V gives CDR1 SQVTM, CDR2 ANQGSEA. The CDR3 is CSVVPTSGVVRSQYF. The DNA for the CDR3 is TGCAGCGTTGTCCCCACTAGCGGGGTAGTTCGTTCGCAGTATTTT.

This clonotype was counted ten times or more. The rearrangement links TRBV29-1 to TRBJ2-1, with D tentatively TRBD2 (6 bases). V was pared by 7 bases and J by 0 bases, with 13 bases between. CDR3 length: 14 amino acids. Per germline, CDR1 SQVTM and CDR2 ANQGSEA. CDR3 protein: CSAMGRSSYNEQFF. CDR3 nucleotides: TGCAGCGCGATGGGGAGGAGCTCCTACAATGAGCAGTTCTTC.

The V and J genes are TRBV12-3 or TRBV12-4 and TRBJ2-2, with a weak D call TRBD2 (5 bases). This CDR3 comprises 13 residues. V was shortened by 3 bases and J by 3 bases, with 5 bases between the two germline ends. The CDR3 reads CASSFSDTGELFF. The CDR3 nucleotides read TGTGCCAGCAGTTTTAGCGACACCGGGGAGCTGTTTTTT.

This clonotype was counted at least ten times. The chain employs TRBV5-5 and TRBJ2-3; 9 bases fit TRBD2. Per the germline V gene, CDR1 is SGHKS and CDR2 is YYEKEE (reference sequence). The V gene end was trimmed by 0 bases and the J gene end by 7 bases; junction bases not matched to a gene: 3. There are 14 residues in the CDR3. Here the CDR3 DNA reads TGTGCCAGCAGCTTGGAGGGACTAGCTAATACGCAGTATTTT. It translates to CASSLEGLANTQYF.

This clonotype was seen ten or more times. The gene calls are TRBV29-1 and TRBJ2-1; a weak D match, TRBD1 (6 bases). The CDR3 runs to 14 residues. The V end was cut by 6 bases, the J end by 2 bases, with 14 bases between. CDR1 is SQVTM, CDR2 ANQGSEA, per germline. CDR3 DNA: TGCAGCGTACAGGGACGGGACACCTACAATGAGCAGTTCTTC. Translating it yields CSVQGRDTYNEQFF.

The chain has TRBV28 and TRBJ2-2; TRBD2 matches at 7 bases. The CDR3 has 14 amino acids. V shed 7 bases and J 3 bases; nucleotides not matched to a gene: 5. CDR1 and CDR2 (germline): MDHEN, SYDVKM. The CDR3 loop reads CASIVGGDTGELFF. CDR3 in DNA: TGTGCCAGCATAGTGGGAGGGGACACCGGGGAGCTGTTTTTT.

This chain uses TRBV5-1 with TRBJ2-3, with 8 bases matching TRBD2. The CDR3 is 17 residues long. Trimming cost V 2 bases and J 0 bases; bases outside gene matches: 8. CDR1 SGHRS and CDR2 YFSETQ come from the germline V gene. The CDR3 protein is CASSLQRLAYSTDTQYF. The DNA for the CDR3 is TGCGCCAGCAGCTTACAACGACTAGCGTATAGCACAGATACGCAGTATTTT.

This clonotype was seen ten or more times. The chain carries TRBV12-3 or TRBV12-4 and TRBJ2-1; D gene unclear. This CDR3 region has 14 residues. Trimming left V 1 base short and J 0 bases short, with 4 bases between. The CDR3: CASSLVGSYNEQFF. Written as DNA, the CDR3 is TGTGCCAGCAGTTTAGTGGGCTCCTACAATGAGCAGTTCTTC.

This clonotype showed up many times. This rearrangement joins TRBV5-1 to TRBJ2-2, with a weak D call TRBD1 (6 bases). The CDR3 is 16 amino acids. Trimming pared 3 bases from V and 0 bases from J, leaving 12 bases between. The germline CDR1 and CDR2 sequences are SGHRS and YFSETQ. As DNA, the CDR3 is TGCGCCAGCAGCTCGGCGGACAGAACGAACACCGGGGAGCTGTTTTTT. Protein product: CASSSADRTNTGELFF.

This clonotype was observed many times. The V call is TRBV20-1, the J call TRBJ2-7; 7 nucleotides match TRBD2. CDR1 and CDR2 from the germline V gene are DFQATT and SNEGSKA (reference sequence). The CDR3 extends over 14 amino acids. The trim removed 3 bases at V and 0 bases at J, leaving 5 bases unmatched. CDR3 nucleotide sequence: TGCAGTGCTAGGTGGGGACTAAGCTCCTACGAGCAGTACTTC. This sequence encodes CSARWGLSSYEQYF.

The chain employs TRBV12-3 or TRBV12-4 and TRBJ2-5, with a tentative D call TRBD2 (5 bases). The CDR3 sequence is 15 residues long. The V gene lost 3 bases and the J gene lost 0 bases, with 11 bases spanning the gap. CDR3 sequence reads: CASSFEGGYQETQYF. In nucleotides, the CDR3 is TGTGCCAGCAGTTTTGAGGGTGGGTACCAAGAGACCCAGTACTTC.

The genes are TRBV11-1 and TRBJ2-3; 8 bases match TRBD2. Germline-derived CDR1 and CDR2 are SGHAT and FQDESV (reference sequence). After removal of 2 bases from V and 2 bases from J, the junction contained 18 bases not matched to a gene. The CDR3 is 20 residues long. CDR3 DNA sequence: TGTGCCAGCAGCTTATTAAGCGGGAGTTGGTTTCAGGGATACACAGATACGCAGTATTTT. Translated, it gives CASSLLSGSWFQGYTDTQYF.

The table lists this clonotype with a few counts. The chain carries TRBV7-2 and TRBJ2-3, with TRBD1 matching 10 bases. CDR3 length: 11 amino acids. The germline gives CDR1 SGHTA, CDR2 FQGNSA. V trimming: 3 bases; J trimming: 13 bases; junction bases outside the gene matches: 1. This CDR3 reads CASSFGTGEYF. CDR3 bases: TGTGCCAGCAGCTTCGGGACAGGGGAGTATTTT.

The chain couples TRBV20-1 to TRBJ2-7, with D possibly TRBD2 on 6 matching bases. Germline V CDR1 and CDR2: DFQATT, SNEGSKA (reference sequence). The CDR3 totals 14 residues. Between the trimmed V and J ends, which lost 0 bases and 4 bases, there was a span of 13 bases. CDR3: CSAREGGRQYEQYF. In nucleotides, the CDR3 is TGCAGTGCTAGAGAAGGAGGGAGGCAGTACGAGCAGTACTTC.

J is TRBJ2-5 and V is TRBV7-9; D is unresolved. CDR3 length: 13 amino acids. Germline-derived CDR1 and CDR2 are SEHNR and FQNEAQ (reference sequence). Trimming left V 5 bases short and J 5 bases short, with 12 bases between. The CDR3 sequence is CASSRHTYETQYF. The CDR3 bases are TGTGCCAGCAGCCGCCACACATACGAGACCCAGTACTTC.